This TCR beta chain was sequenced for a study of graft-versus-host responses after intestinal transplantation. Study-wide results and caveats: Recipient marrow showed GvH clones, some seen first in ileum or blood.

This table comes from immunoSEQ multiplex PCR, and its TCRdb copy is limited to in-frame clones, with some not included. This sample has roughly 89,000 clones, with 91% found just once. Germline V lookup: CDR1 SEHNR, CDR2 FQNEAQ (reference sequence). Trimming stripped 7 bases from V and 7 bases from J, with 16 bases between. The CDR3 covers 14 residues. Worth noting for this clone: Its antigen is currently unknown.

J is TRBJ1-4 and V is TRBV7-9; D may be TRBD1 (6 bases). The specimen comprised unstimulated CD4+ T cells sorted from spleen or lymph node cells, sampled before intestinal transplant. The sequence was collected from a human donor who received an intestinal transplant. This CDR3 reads CASTQRGGFEKLFF. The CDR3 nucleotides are TGTGCCAGCACGCAAAGGGGGGGGTTTGAAAAACTGTTTTTT. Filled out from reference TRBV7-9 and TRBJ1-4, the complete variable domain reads DTGVSQNPRHKITKRGQNVTFRCDPISEHNRLYWYRQTLGQGPEFLTYFQNEAQLEKSRLLSDRFSAERPKGSFSTLEIQRTEQGDSAMYLCASTQRGGFEKLFFGSGTQLSVL.